The source of this T cell receptor beta chain is a study of cytomegalovirus exposure and HLA in healthy donors. Study findings and constraints: While the bulk of TCR sequences proved rare, some public TCRs turned up in many donors.

There are 11 residues in the CDR3. V dropped 5 bases and J dropped 9 bases, with 11 bases sitting between them. CDR1 MNHEY and CDR2 SVGAGI come from the germline V gene. Measured with immunoSEQ multiplex PCR; TCRdb has only the in-frame clones, and not every one. This sample has about 130,000 clones, with about 80% found just once. As concerns this clone: Its antigen remains unknown.

The sequencing sample was made of PBMCs. The sequence was collected from a man aged 25 to 45 in good health and CMV-seropositive. The rearrangement uses TRBV6-5 and TRBJ2-7, with D uncertain. Written as DNA, the CDR3 is TGTGCCAGCAGTGAAGCAAGTTCGCAGTACTTC. Its translation is CASSEASSQYF.